These 24 T cell receptor beta chains came from one sample sequenced in a study of cytomegalovirus exposure and HLA in healthy donors. Vbeta (60) and Jbeta (13) primers were used in the PCR. The protocol was immunoSEQ multiplex PCR, while the TCRdb copy is restricted to in-frame clones and leaves out a portion. The sample lists roughly 120,000 clones; over 15% were seen once. Source material: PBMCs. The source of these receptors is a woman aged 18-30 years in good health and CMV-seronegative.

The chain has TRBV5-4 and TRBJ2-1; a weak D match, TRBD2 (6 bases). Germline V gene lookup returns CDR1 SGHNT and CDR2 YYREEE (reference sequence). The CDR3 is made up of 16 amino acids. Trimming left V 0 bases short and J 5 bases short, with 15 bases between. CDR3 DNA sequence: TGTGCCAGCAGCTTGGCCGACTGGACTATCAACAATGAGCAGTTCTTC. It codes for CASSLADWTINNEQFF.

This rearrangement joins TRBV9 to TRBJ2-3; 7 bases align to TRBD1. The CDR3 covers 15 residues. Germline V gene data show CDR1 as SGDLS and CDR2 as YYNGEE. V lost 3 bases to trimming and J lost 5 bases; unmatched junction nucleotides: 9. CDR3 bases: TGTGCCAGCAGCGCAAGTGACAGGGCCGGAGATACGCAGTATTTT. Translation: CASSASDRAGDTQYF.

This clone was found a few times. The V call is TRBV19, the J call TRBJ2-3; 7 bases fit TRBD2. V was pared by 5 bases and J by 0 bases, with 8 bases of the junction left unmatched. The CDR3 loop spans 16 amino acids. Germline assignment: CDR1 LNHDA and CDR2 SQIVND (reference sequence). The CDR3 sequence is CASSGKRGASTDTQYF. CDR3 nucleotide sequence: TGTGCCAGTAGTGGAAAGCGGGGAGCTAGCACAGATACGCAGTATTTT.

The V gene is TRBV30, the J gene TRBJ1-6; D call uncertain. Germline CDR1 reads GTSNPN; CDR2 reads SVGIG (reference sequence). The V end was cut by 4 bases, the J end by 14 bases, with 18 bases between. CDR3 length: 13 amino acids. CDR3 protein: CAWTGWPREALHF. The CDR3 bases are TGTGCCTGGACCGGGTGGCCCCGCGAAGCCCTCCACTTT.

This clone was found a few times. This chain uses TRBV28 with TRBJ2-5; possibly TRBD2 for D (6 bases). Germline lookup yields CDR1 MDHEN and CDR2 SYDVKM. Trimming took 4 bases from V and 0 from J, leaving 15 bases between them. The CDR3 covers 16 residues. CDR3 sequence: CASSSLPRDYQETQYF. CDR3 sequence (DNA): TGTGCCAGCAGTTCGCTACCCCGGGACTACCAAGAGACCCAGTACTTC.

This clone has a handful of counts. This CDR3 is CASSQETGNQYSNQPQHF. The DNA for the CDR3 is TGTGCCAGCAGCCAAGAGACAGGGAACCAATATAGCAATCAGCCCCAGCATTTT. The chain is built from TRBV4-2 and TRBJ1-5; 7 bases agree with TRBD1. J was trimmed by 0 bases and V by 0 bases; bases with no gene match: 8. This CDR3 spans 18 amino acids. CDR1 is LGHNA and CDR2 is YNFKEQ in the germline V gene.

This clone occurred a few times. V is TRBV7-2 and J is TRBJ2-1; 7 nucleotides line up with TRBD2. Germline V gene lookup returns CDR1 SGHTA and CDR2 FQGNSA. The CDR3 sequence is 16 residues long. J gave up 7 bases and V 3 bases, and 12 bases lay outside the gene matches. The DNA of the CDR3 is TGTGCCAGCAGCTTTCTACGGACTAGGCTTAGGAATGAGCAGTTCTTC. Residues: CASSFLRTRLRNEQFF.

This chain uses TRBV5-8 with TRBJ1-1; no reliable D call. Germline assignment: CDR1 SGHTS and CDR2 YDEGEE. V shed 1 base and J shed 3 bases, with 4 bases lying between them. The CDR3 contains 12 residues. The CDR3 loop is CASSLSDTEAFF. CDR3 DNA: TGTGCCAGCAGCTTGTCTGACACTGAAGCTTTCTTT.

The V and J genes are TRBV10-1 and TRBJ2-1, with 11 bases identical to TRBD1. Germline assignment: CDR1 WNHNN and CDR2 SYGVQD (reference sequence). V trimming: 6 bases; J trimming: 3 bases; junction bases outside the gene matches: 7. The CDR3 length is 16 residues. For the CDR3, the DNA is TGCGCCAGCAGCCCTCTTGGGACAGGGGGCTACAATGAGCAGTTCTTC. Its protein product is CASSPLGTGGYNEQFF.

The chain joins TRBV20-1 to TRBJ2-7; D call uncertain. V was pared by 6 bases and J by 5 bases, with 11 bases between. This CDR3 has 11 residues. Germline lookup yields CDR1 DFQATT and CDR2 SNEGSKA (reference sequence). The CDR3 sequence: CSARFVHEQYF. For the CDR3, the DNA is TGCAGTGCCAGGTTTGTCCACGAGCAGTACTTC.

The V and J genes are TRBV28 and TRBJ1-2; tentatively, D is TRBD1 (5 bases). Germline V lookup: CDR1 MDHEN, CDR2 SYDVKM. The CDR3 covers 16 residues. V was pared by 6 bases and J by 6 bases, with 23 bases between. CDR3 in amino acids: CASSSSSQGAKDGYTF. CDR3 DNA: TGTGCCAGCAGCAGTAGTTCCCAGGGCGCCAAGGATGGCTACACCTTC.

This clone was detected once. CDR3 bases: TGTGCCACCAGCAGAGCGCCAGATTGGGGACAGGGTAATTCACCCCTCCACTTT. Encoded protein: CATSRAPDWGQGNSPLHF. J is TRBJ1-6 and V is TRBV15, with TRBD1 matching 9 bases. Germline CDR1 and CDR2: LNHNV and YYDKDF (reference sequence). Trimming at V came to 1 base and at J to 6 bases, leaving 10 bases not matched to a gene. CDR3 size: 18 residues.

The CDR3 DNA reads TGTGCCAGCAGCATCGCTTGGGACAGTCTGGGCTACACCTTC. It codes for CASSIAWDSLGYTF. The chain employs TRBV13 and TRBJ1-2; 7 bases are shared with TRBD1. Germline CDR1 reads PRHDT; CDR2 reads FYEKMQ (reference sequence). This CDR3 spans 14 amino acids. The V and J ends lost 5 bases and 8 bases, in that order; junction bases with no gene match: 11.

The chain uses TRBV21-1 and TRBJ1-5; whether TRBD1, the table's D call, matches the DNA was not checked. TRBV21-1 has pseudogene status. The CDR3 runs 17 residues. CDR3 region: CASSKGDRGSINQPQHF. CDR3 nucleotides: TGTGCCAGCAGCAAAGGGGACAGGGGAAGTATCAATCAGCCCCAGCATTTT.

This clone has just a few counts. The rearrangement uses TRBV18 and TRBJ2-7; TRBD2 agrees at 8 bases. Trimming removed 10 bases from V and 2 bases from J; junction bases left unmatched: 10. Per the germline V gene, CDR1 is KGHSH and CDR2 is LQKENI. The CDR3 contains 14 residues. The CDR3 DNA sequence: TGTGCCACCTCCGGGGGGGGGTCTCCCTACGAGCAGTACTTC. It specifies CATSGGGSPYEQYF.

The rearrangement links TRBV28 to TRBJ1-5; D is perhaps TRBD1 (5 bases). The CDR3 contains 15 residues. Between the trimmed V and J ends, which lost 3 bases and 7 bases, there was a span of 16 bases. CDR1 is MDHEN, CDR2 SYDVKM, per germline. CDR3: CASSFSLGAKQPQHF. In DNA, the CDR3 is TGTGCCAGCAGTTTTAGTCTAGGGGCTAAACAGCCCCAGCATTTT.

CDR3 amino acids: CAWKDRGEQYF. CDR3 sequence (DNA): TGTGCCTGGAAGGACAGGGGGGAGCAGTACTTC. This chain links TRBV30 with TRBJ2-7, with 10 positions matching TRBD1. There are 11 residues in the CDR3. V shed 4 bases, J shed 7 bases, and the junction held 1 base outside the gene matches. CDR1 is GTSNPN and CDR2 is SVGIG in the germline V gene (reference sequence).

The chain employs TRBV11-2 and TRBJ2-7; maybe TRBD2 (5 bases). Germline values: CDR1 SGHAT, CDR2 FQNNGV. Trimming pared 3 bases from V and 3 bases from J, leaving 15 bases between. The CDR3 has 15 amino acids. Here the CDR3 DNA reads TGTGCCAGCAGCTTCGAATTGGGAGCCGACTACGAGCAGTACTTC. Protein product: CASSFELGADYEQYF.

The chain joins TRBV7-2 to TRBJ2-7, with D possibly being TRBD1 (6 bases). Trimming shortened V by 5 bases and J by 4 bases, and 21 bases separated the two germline ends. This CDR3 has 16 residues. Germline lookup yields CDR1 SGHTA and CDR2 FQGNSA. This CDR3 reads CASSGTRDTVGYEQYF. CDR3 nucleotide sequence: TGTGCCAGCAGCGGGACCCGGGACACGGTGGGGTACGAGCAGTACTTC.

This clone has more than one count but fewer than ten. The rearrangement uses TRBV7-9 and TRBJ2-5; 9 bases align to TRBD1. Per germline, CDR1 SEHNR and CDR2 FQNEAQ (reference sequence). J gave up 4 bases and V 3 bases, and 3 bases lay outside the gene matches. This CDR3 has 14 residues. The CDR3 DNA sequence: TGTGCCAGCAGCTTCCTGACAGGGGGAGAGACCCAGTACTTC. Translation gives CASSFLTGGETQYF. The full variable domain, rest sourced from reference TRBV7-9 and TRBJ2-5, is DTGVSQNPRHKITKRGQNVTFRCDPISEHNRLYWYRQTLGQGPEFLTYFQNEAQLEKSRLLSDRFSAERPKGSFSTLEIQRTEQGDSAMYLCASSFLTGGETQYFGPGTRLLVL.

In this sample, this clone turned up a few times. V usage is TRBV9 and J usage is TRBJ2-5, with a possible D match to TRBD1 (5 bases). The CDR3 totals 12 residues. Germline loops: CDR1 SGDLS, CDR2 YYNGEE. The V end lost 4 bases, the J end lost 9 bases, and 13 bases lay between the germline ends. The CDR3 DNA is TGTGCCAGCAGCTCTAGTACAGGCCCCCAGTACTTC. Translated, it gives CASSSSTGPQYF.

This clone was counted only a few times. V gene TRBV6-5 combines with J gene TRBJ2-3, with TRBD1 identical over 7 bases. The CDR3 consists of 15 residues. Germline trimming cut 2 bases from V and 6 bases from J; bases unmatched to any gene: 8. Germline assignment: CDR1 MNHEY and CDR2 SVGAGI. CDR3 residues: CASSYQDRWSDTQYF. CDR3 DNA: TGTGCCAGCAGTTACCAGGACAGGTGGAGCGATACGCAGTATTTT.

This clone was seen a handful of times. Other nucleotide sequences from this sample produce the same CDR3. The chain combines TRBV30 with TRBJ1-1; no definite D call. The V end was cut by 0 bases, the J end by 1 base, with 6 bases between. Germline loops: CDR1 GTSNPN, CDR2 SVGIG (reference sequence). This CDR3 has 13 amino acids. CDR3 in amino acids: CAWSVGRNTEAFF. CDR3 sequence (DNA): TGTGCCTGGAGTGTAGGGAGGAACACTGAAGCTTTCTTT.

The V gene is TRBV14, the J gene TRBJ2-7; a possible D gene is TRBD2 (6 bases). V was trimmed by 1 base and J by 7 bases, leaving 11 bases between them. The CDR3 is 13 residues long. The germline V gene encodes CDR1 SGHDN and CDR2 FVKESK. CDR3 coding DNA: TGTGCCAGCAGCCAAGGCGCAGGAGGGGAGCAGTACTTC. Translating it yields CASSQGAGGEQYF.